These 24 T cell receptor beta chains were sequenced from one sample in a study of cytomegalovirus exposure and HLA in healthy donors. Primers for the PCR totalled 60 Vbeta and 13 Jbeta. Repertoires were generated with immunoSEQ multiplex PCR, while TCRdb's copy carries only in-frame clones and drops some. The table includes approximately 150,000 clones, more than 70% detected once. The specimen was PBMCs. Every receptor here comes from a man between 18 and 29 years old in good health and CMV-seropositive.

This clone was picked up one time. V gene TRBV18 combines with J gene TRBJ2-1; D might be TRBD1 (5 bases). Trimming took off 2 bases at V and 1 base at J, with 9 bases between the two ends. In germline, CDR1 is KGHSH, CDR2 LQKENI. CDR3 size: 15 residues. CDR3 nucleotide sequence: TGTGCCAGCTCACCAGGGGCCGTGTCCTACAATGAGCAGTTCTTC. Protein sequence: CASSPGAVSYNEQFF.

The V gene is TRBV28, the J gene TRBJ2-1; tentatively, D is TRBD2 (6 bases). CDR1 and CDR2 from the germline V gene are MDHEN and SYDVKM. V lost 6 bases and J lost 8, with 20 bases in between. CDR3 length: 15 amino acids. The CDR3 sequence is CASSGPGTSVDEQFF. The DNA of the CDR3 is TGTGCCAGCAGCGGCCCCGGGACTTCTGTCGATGAGCAGTTCTTC.

Here the CDR3 DNA reads TGCGCCAGCAGTGAAACCGGGCAGGGGTACAATGAGCAGTTCTTC. It specifies CASSETGQGYNEQFF. This chain connects TRBV10-1 to TRBJ2-1, with a tentative D call TRBD1 (6 bases). V was pared by 3 bases and J by 4 bases, with 13 bases between. Germline loops: CDR1 WNHNN, CDR2 SYGVQD (reference sequence). The CDR3 spans 15 residues.

This chain links TRBV9 with TRBJ2-3; TRBD2 agrees at 16 bases. This CDR3 has 16 amino acids. Germline V gene lookup returns CDR1 SGDLS and CDR2 YYNGEE. Trimming took 4 bases from V and 5 from J; bases not matched to a gene: 4. Written as DNA, the CDR3 is TGTGCCAGCAGCCATGGGACTAGCGGGAGGGGAGATACGCAGTATTTT. Translating gives CASSHGTSGRGDTQYF.

This clone has more than one count but fewer than ten. This rearrangement joins TRBV7-6 to TRBJ2-7, with 8 bases matching TRBD1. This CDR3 spans 14 amino acids. The V segment lost 3 bases and the J segment 6 bases; nucleotides outside the gene matches: 7. Germline values: CDR1 SGHVS, CDR2 FNYEAQ. This CDR3 is CASSFGSTGVEQYF. CDR3 bases: TGTGCCAGCAGCTTTGGTTCGACAGGGGTCGAGCAGTACTTC.

The chain links TRBV18 to TRBJ2-1; D not resolved. V was pared by 2 bases and J by 2 bases, with 10 bases between. The CDR3 runs 15 residues. Germline-derived CDR1 and CDR2 are KGHSH and LQKENI. This chain's CDR3 is CASSPRQETYNEQFF. For the CDR3, the DNA is TGTGCCAGCTCACCAAGGCAGGAAACCTACAATGAGCAGTTCTTC.

This chain uses TRBV15 with TRBJ1-1; 7 bases fit TRBD1. This CDR3 has 19 residues. The V and J ends lost 0 bases and 3 bases, in that order; junction bases with no gene match: 16. Germline assignment: CDR1 LNHNV and CDR2 YYDKDF (reference sequence). Here the CDR3 reads CATSREDEVRGVWDTEAFF. In nucleotides, the CDR3 is TGTGCCACCAGCAGAGAGGACGAGGTCAGGGGGGTTTGGGACACTGAAGCTTTCTTT.

This clone came up a few times. The chain couples TRBV28 to TRBJ1-3, with a possible D match to TRBD1 (5 bases). This CDR3 is built from 16 residues. Per germline, CDR1 MDHEN and CDR2 SYDVKM. The germline V and J ends were trimmed by 5 bases and 10 bases, with 24 bases remaining between them. The CDR3 sequence: CASSQRRSGWAKTIYF. The DNA for the CDR3 is TGTGCCAGCAGTCAACGTAGGTCAGGGTGGGCGAAAACCATATATTTT.

V usage is TRBV4-1 and J usage is TRBJ2-3; tentatively, D is TRBD2 (6 bases). Germline lookup yields CDR1 MGHRA and CDR2 YSYEKL. The CDR3 spans 15 residues. Trimming stripped 4 bases from V and 0 bases from J, with 11 bases between. The DNA of the CDR3 is TGCGCCAGCAGCCTGGGTAGCGGCAGCACAGATACGCAGTATTTT. This gives the protein CASSLGSGSTDTQYF.

In DNA, the CDR3 is TGCGCCTCCGACGGTCGCGGAAGCCCTCAGCAGTACTTC. It yields the protein CASDGRGSPQQYF. This sequence joins TRBV10-1 and TRBJ2-7; D is undetermined. Trimming left V 11 bases short and J 8 bases short, with 22 bases between. Looked up from germline, CDR1 is WNHNN and CDR2 is SYGVQD (reference sequence). This CDR3 comprises 13 residues.

This rearrangement joins TRBV18 to TRBJ1-5; 8 positions agree with TRBD1. The CDR3 has 16 residues. V dropped 3 bases and J dropped 1; count of bases not matched to a gene: 5. Germline assignment: CDR1 KGHSH and CDR2 LQKENI. The CDR3 here is CASSPGTGISNQPQHF. Written as DNA, the CDR3 is TGTGCCAGCTCACCCGGGACAGGCATCAGCAATCAGCCCCAGCATTTT.

This chain connects TRBV7-6 to TRBJ2-2; 8 nucleotides match TRBD2. The V and J ends lost 5 bases and 4 bases, in that order; junction bases with no gene match: 3. CDR1 SGHVS and CDR2 FNYEAQ come from the germline V gene. The CDR3 extends over 14 amino acids. The CDR3 is CASSGTSGTGELFF. As DNA, the CDR3 is TGTGCCAGCAGCGGAACTAGCGGCACCGGGGAGCTGTTTTTT.

In nucleotides, the CDR3 is TGTGCCAGCAGCGTAGCCGGGACTAGCGGGAGTCGGTCCTACAATGAGCAGTTCTTC. This sequence encodes CASSVAGTSGSRSYNEQFF. This chain links TRBV9 with TRBJ2-1; TRBD2 matches at 14 bases. CDR1 and CDR2 (germline): SGDLS, YYNGEE. This CDR3 comprises 19 residues. The ends lost 0 bases at V and 1 base at J; junction bases unmatched: 6.

This clone appeared a few times. The chain is built from TRBV7-9 and TRBJ1-2, with 8 bases aligning to TRBD1. V was clipped by 6 bases and J by 8 bases; unmatched bases: 5. The CDR3 consists of 12 residues. Germline lookup yields CDR1 SEHNR and CDR2 FQNEAQ (reference sequence). CDR3 nucleotide sequence: TGTGCCAGCAGTCTCGGACAGGGAGGCTACACCTTC. It specifies CASSLGQGGYTF.

As for this clone: The junction differs from germline at one of its ends, possibly a read error. The V and J genes are TRBV20-1 and TRBJ2-7; 8 nucleotides agree with TRBD1. Germline CDR1 reads DFQATT; CDR2 reads SNEGSKA (reference sequence). The CDR3 is made up of 10 amino acids. In DNA, the CDR3 is TGCAGTGCTAGAAGCAGGGGGCTTGACTTC. Translation gives CSARSRGLDF.

The chain joins TRBV5-8 to TRBJ1-5; D gene ambiguous. V was pared by 0 bases and J by 0 bases, with 7 bases between. The CDR3 is made up of 15 amino acids. The germline V gene encodes CDR1 SGHTS and CDR2 YDEGEE. The CDR3 DNA reads as TGTGCCAGCAGCTTGGGAGGTAATAGCAATCAGCCCCAGCATTTT. It yields the protein CASSLGGNSNQPQHF.

The rearrangement links TRBV30 to TRBJ2-5, with no clear D. The J call may not be correct, given that the DNA end is closer to TRBJ2-7. Germline-derived CDR1 and CDR2 are GTSNPN and SVGIG (reference sequence). This CDR3 region has 13 residues. The CDR3 region is CAWSRSSPYEQYF. CDR3 nucleotide sequence: TGTGCCTGGAGTAGATCTTCCCCCTACGAGCAGTACTTC.

In this sample, this clone turned up once. The V gene is TRBV14, the J gene TRBJ2-7; D ambiguous. This CDR3 comprises 13 residues. CDR1 SGHDN and CDR2 FVKESK come from the germline V gene. The V end lost 0 bases, the J end lost 3 bases, and 6 bases lay between the germline ends. The CDR3 region is CASSQDQLYEQYF. The DNA for the CDR3 is TGTGCCAGCAGCCAAGACCAACTCTACGAGCAGTACTTC.

The chain joins TRBV7-9 to TRBJ2-1; TRBD1 is a possible D gene (6 bases). The CDR3 length is 14 residues. CDR1 is SEHNR and CDR2 is FQNEAQ in the germline V gene (reference sequence). Trimming stripped 5 bases from V and 5 bases from J, with 13 bases between. DNA for the CDR3: TGTGCCAGCAGCGCCGACTGGGGGCACAATGAGCAGTTCTTC. Its protein product is CASSADWGHNEQFF.

The table lists this clone with a few counts. DNA for the CDR3: TGTGCCAGCAGTGAAGCCGGGACAGGGATGAATGGCTACACCTTC. Protein: CASSEAGTGMNGYTF. The chain employs TRBV6-1 and TRBJ1-2, with 9 bases matching TRBD1. V dropped 0 bases and J dropped 6; count of bases not matched to a gene: 5. The CDR3 spans 15 residues. CDR1 MNHNS and CDR2 SASEGT come from the germline V gene.

About this clone itself: One end of the junction does not line up with germline, which may come from a read error. The J gene is TRBJ1-3, the V gene TRBV10-3; D is ambiguous. Germline loops: CDR1 ENHRY, CDR2 SYGVKD. The CDR3 totals 15 residues. The CDR3 nucleotides read TGTCCCATCAGCCCTACAGAACGCTCTGGAAACACCATATATTTT. It is translated as CPISPTERSGNTIYF.

The chain employs TRBV18 and TRBJ2-1; TRBD2 aligns across 7 bases. CDR1 KGHSH and CDR2 LQKENI come from the germline V gene. This CDR3 comprises 14 residues. V gave up 2 bases and J gave up 7 bases; unmatched junction bases: 5. This chain's CDR3 is CASSPVAGSNEQFF. In nucleotides, the CDR3 is TGTGCCAGCTCACCAGTAGCGGGCTCAAATGAGCAGTTCTTC.

The chain joins TRBV5-1 to TRBJ1-2, with a tentative D call TRBD1 (6 bases). V was cut by 5 bases and J by 8 bases, with 19 bases left in between. The CDR3 consists of 14 residues. The germline V gene encodes CDR1 SGHRS and CDR2 YFSETQ. CDR3 DNA: TGCGCCAGCAGACCGGGGGGGACATCAAAAGGCTACACCTTC. Its protein product is CASRPGGTSKGYTF. Full variable domain (missing parts from reference TRBV5-1 and TRBJ1-2): KAGVTQTPRYLIKTRGQQVTLSCSPISGHRSVSWYQQTPGQGLQFLFEYFSETQRNKGNFPGRFSGRQFSNSRSEMNVSTLELGDSALYLCASRPGGTSKGYTFGSGTRLTVV.

CDR3 bases: TGTGCCACCAGAGCCGGGGTCTCGGGAGGAGAGACCCAGTACTTC. Protein product: CATRAGVSGGETQYF. This chain uses TRBV15 with TRBJ2-5; 7 bases map to TRBD2. The CDR3 runs to 15 residues. Germline CDR1 and CDR2: LNHNV and YYDKDF (reference sequence). The ends lost 6 bases at V and 4 bases at J; junction bases unmatched: 11.